The 3 T cell receptor beta chains below all came from one sample that was sequenced in a study of PD-1 blockade in classical Hodgkin lymphoma. Sequencing was performed with immunoSEQ multiplex PCR; in TCRdb, only in-frame clones are kept and a portion is missing. The sample has approximately 90,000 clones, roughly 91% seen once; the top ten hold about 2.7%. There was relapse after autologous stem cell transplantation in every patient, and there was variation in brentuximab vedotin exposure. Sequenced here: peripheral blood mononuclear cells (PBMCs), sampled before the second cycle of nivolumab. These receptors were collected from a human donor with classical Hodgkin lymphoma.

The chain links TRBV7-9 to TRBJ2-2, with D possibly matching TRBD2 (5 bases). This CDR3 region has 17 residues. The V end was cut by 0 bases, the J end by 1 base, with 12 bases between. CDR1 and CDR2 (germline): SEHNR, FQNEAQ (reference sequence). In DNA, the CDR3 is TGTGCCAGCAGCTTAGCGTCGGTAGCGATGAACACCGGGGAGCTGTTTTTT. As protein: CASSLASVAMNTGELFF.

The chain employs TRBV4-1 and TRBJ2-3; D ambiguous. CDR3 length equals 14 residues. The germline V gene encodes CDR1 MGHRA and CDR2 YSYEKL. V lost 6 bases to trimming and J lost 1 base, with 11 bases between them. In nucleotides, the CDR3 is TGCGCCAGCAGTACGGGCCCTCGCACAGATACGCAGTATTTT. Translating it yields CASSTGPRTDTQYF.

The chain carries TRBV7-6 and TRBJ1-1, with D possibly matching TRBD1 (5 bases). There are 13 residues in the CDR3. Germline V gives CDR1 SGHVS, CDR2 FNYEAQ. The germline V and J ends were trimmed by 3 bases and 6 bases, with 11 bases remaining between them. The CDR3 DNA is TGTGCCAGCAGCTTGGGAGGGGTCGCTGAAGCTTTCTTT. Translation: CASSLGGVAEAFF.